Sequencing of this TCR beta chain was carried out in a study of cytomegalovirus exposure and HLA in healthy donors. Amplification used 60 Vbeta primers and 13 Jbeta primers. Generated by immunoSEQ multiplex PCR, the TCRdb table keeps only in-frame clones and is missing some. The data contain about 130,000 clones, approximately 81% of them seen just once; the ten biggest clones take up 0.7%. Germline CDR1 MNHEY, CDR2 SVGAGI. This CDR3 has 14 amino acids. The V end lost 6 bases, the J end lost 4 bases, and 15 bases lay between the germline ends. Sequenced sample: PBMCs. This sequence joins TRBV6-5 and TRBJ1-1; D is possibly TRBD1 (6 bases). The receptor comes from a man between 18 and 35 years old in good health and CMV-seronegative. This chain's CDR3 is CASSQGQTLTEAFF. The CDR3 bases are TGTGCCAGCAGCCAGGGACAAACCCTCACTGAAGCTTTCTTT.